These 17 T cell receptor beta chains were all obtained from the same sample, sequenced in a study of CXCR3-negative and CXCR3-positive naive CD8 T cells. Researchers prepared the TRB cDNA libraries using 5' RACE with UMI labels. TCRdb processed the 5' RACE reads again and assigns one entry to each CDR3 protein, with no DNA. The sample is made up of about 120,000 distinct CDR3 sequences, and the top ten hold around 0.38% of it. General study points: Naive cells positive for CXCR3 carried more hydrophobic TRB CDR3s than CXCR3-negative ones.

The antigens of these receptors remain unknown. The source material was naive CXCR3+ CD8+ T cells from blood. Subset denoted: CD45RO-CCR7+CD27+CD95- naive CD8+ T cells expressing CXCR3 (TNR3+). These receptors were collected from a human donor in good health. Some clones in this sample may be carry-over from other donors' samples.

The rearrangement links TRBV28 to TRBJ1-3. Germline V gives CDR1 MDHEN, CDR2 SYDVKM. The CDR3 spans 15 residues. The CDR3 is CASHFAGMAGNTIYF.

This rearrangement joins TRBV28 to TRBJ1-6; there is no DNA to check the TCRdb D call of TRBD1. Germline V gene data show CDR1 as MDHEN and CDR2 as SYDVKM. The CDR3 consists of 14 residues. The CDR3 reads CASSFATVNSPLHF.

V and J are TRBV4-2 and TRBJ2-7; TCRdb returns TRBD2, unconfirmable since there is no DNA. CDR3 length: 17 residues. The V gene's germline CDR1 is LGHNA and CDR2 YNFKEQ. The CDR3 protein is CASSQDASGRVSNEQYF.

The rearrangement links TRBV29-1 to TRBJ2-2; TCRdb's D call of TRBD1 is untestable without DNA. The V gene's germline CDR1 is SQVTM and CDR2 ANQGSEA. The CDR3 covers 15 residues. CDR3 in amino acids: CSVEARGVGTGELFF.

The gene calls are TRBV12-3 or TRBV12-4 and TRBJ1-2; TCRdb indicates TRBD1, and absent DNA this call remains unverified. The CDR3 is 15 amino acids. The CDR3 here is CASRGTGGSYYGYTF.

The V gene is TRBV14, the J gene TRBJ2-7; TCRdb names TRBD1, which stays unverified in the absence of DNA. Germline loops: CDR1 SGHDN, CDR2 FVKESK. The CDR3 has 12 amino acids. CDR3 region: CASSRRDYEQYF.

V usage is TRBV5-6 and J usage is TRBJ1-2. From germline, CDR1 is SGHDT and CDR2 YYEEEE. The CDR3 contains 14 residues. This CDR3 reads CASSFGDMDYGYTF.

The chain has TRBV7-2 and TRBJ2-7; TCRdb picks TRBD2, but there is no DNA to check that call. The CDR3 is 12 residues long. Germline CDR1 and CDR2: SGHTA and FQGNSA. This CDR3 reads CASGPGGYEQYF. The full variable domain, rest sourced from reference TRBV7-2 and TRBJ2-7, is GAGVSQSPSNKVTEKGKDVELRCDPISGHTALYWYRQSLGQGLEFLIYFQGNSAPDKSGLPSDRFSAERTGGSVSTLTIQRTQQEDSAVYLCASGPGGYEQYFGPGTRLTVT.

The gene calls are TRBV12-3 or TRBV12-4 and TRBJ2-1. This CDR3 is built from 14 residues. This chain's CDR3 is CASSLSEDHNEQFF.

This chain links TRBV28 with TRBJ2-7; TCRdb picks TRBD1, but there is no DNA to check that call. The V gene's germline CDR1 is MDHEN and CDR2 SYDVKM. This CDR3 region has 16 residues. The CDR3 loop is CASSIPTNRVSYEQYF.

The V call is TRBV7-3, the J call TRBJ2-5; TCRdb's D call, TRBD1, is unchecked because there is no DNA. This CDR3 comprises 15 residues. From germline, CDR1 is SGHTA and CDR2 FQGTGA. The CDR3: CASSLTGGLRETQYF.

The gene calls are TRBV6-2 or TRBV6-3 and TRBJ2-5; TCRdb's D call of TRBD2 is untestable without DNA. In germline, CDR1 is MNHEY, CDR2 SVGEGT. The CDR3 sequence is 22 residues long. The chain's CDR3 is CASSYSELRASGPGLLQETQYF.

This chain uses TRBV5-6 with TRBJ2-5; TCRdb indicates TRBD1, and absent DNA this call remains unverified. The CDR3 is 18 residues long. CDR1 and CDR2 from the germline V gene are SGHDT and YYEEEE. This chain's CDR3 is CASSAPIGLFPNQETQYF.

The chain's CDR3 is CSVQVFYEQYF. The chain recombines TRBV29-1 with TRBJ2-7; TCRdb designates TRBD1, a call that cannot be tested without DNA. The CDR3 covers 11 residues. Germline CDR1 and CDR2: SQVTM and ANQGSEA.

This chain links TRBV28 with TRBJ2-7. CDR1 is MDHEN and CDR2 is SYDVKM in the germline V gene. This CDR3 comprises 16 residues. Here the CDR3 reads CASSLFSGTDSYEQYF.

The V and J genes are TRBV3-1 and TRBJ1-5; with no DNA, the TCRdb D assignment of TRBD1 cannot be verified. The germline V gene has CDR1 LGHDT and CDR2 YNNKEL (reference sequence). This CDR3 is built from 16 residues. This chain's CDR3 is CASSQATGNSNQPQHF.

V and J are TRBV29-1 and TRBJ2-7. The CDR3 spans 12 residues. CDR1 and CDR2 from the germline V gene are SQVTM and ANQGSEA. CDR3 sequence: CSVGQVPYEQYF.